One and the same sample provided the 22 T cell receptor beta chains below, sequenced in a study of blood T cell repertoires in COVID-19. TCRdb keeps only in-frame clones here, not all; method: immunoSEQ multiplex PCR. The table lists tens of thousands of clones, about 87% of them singletons. Sequencing was carried out using peripheral blood. Receptors originate from a man between 45 and 60 years old with active COVID-19.

The gene calls are TRBV14 and TRBJ2-6; D gene ambiguous. This CDR3 comprises 15 residues. Germline V gene lookup returns CDR1 SGHDN and CDR2 FVKESK. The V and J ends lost 1 base and 2 bases respectively, with 6 bases between them. The CDR3 sequence: CASSQGSAGANVLTF. The CDR3 DNA is TGTGCCAGCAGCCAAGGGTCAGCTGGGGCCAACGTCCTGACTTTC.

The chain joins TRBV28 to TRBJ2-1, with D possibly being TRBD1 (6 bases). Trimming left V 8 bases short and J 7 bases short, with 27 bases between. The CDR3 has 17 residues. Looked up from germline, CDR1 is MDHEN and CDR2 is SYDVKM. The CDR3 region is CASGTGSTWKVENEQFF. The CDR3 nucleotides are TGTGCCAGCGGAACAGGGAGCACATGGAAGGTGGAAAATGAGCAGTTCTTC.

The rearrangement joins TRBV29-1 to TRBJ2-7, with 11 bases fitting TRBD2. Looked up from germline, CDR1 is SQVTM and CDR2 is ANQGSEA. Trimming took 5 bases from V and 1 from J; bases not matched to a gene: 7. This CDR3 has 15 residues. The CDR3 sequence: CSVSWGTSGSYEQYF. In nucleotides, the CDR3 is TGCAGCGTTTCCTGGGGGACTAGCGGTTCCTACGAGCAGTACTTC.

The J gene is TRBJ2-2, the V gene TRBV4-3; no clear D gene. The germline gives CDR1 LGHNA, CDR2 YSLEER. Trimming shortened V by 0 bases and J by 4 bases, and 9 bases separated the two germline ends. CDR3 size: 15 residues. Here the CDR3 DNA reads TGCGCCAGCAGCCAAGATCTTGCGGCCACCGGGGAGCTGTTTTTT. As protein: CASSQDLAATGELFF.

The chain employs TRBV9 and TRBJ1-5, with D perhaps matching TRBD1 (6 bases). Germline V gene data show CDR1 as SGDLS and CDR2 as YYNGEE. Trimming left V 6 bases short and J 4 bases short, with 23 bases between. The CDR3 runs 17 residues. The CDR3 DNA reads TGTGCCAGCATCCGACTCAAAGGGGGATATCGAAATCAGCCCCAGCATTTT. This translates into CASIRLKGGYRNQPQHF.

In its sample, this clone was seen once. The V and J genes are TRBV5-4 and TRBJ2-7, with a possible D match to TRBD2 (6 bases). The CDR3 runs to 15 residues. CDR1 and CDR2 from the germline V gene are SGHNT and YYREEE (reference sequence). V dropped 2 bases and J dropped 0 bases, with 12 bases sitting between them. CDR3 bases: TGTGCCAGCAGCTTTATTGGCGGGGACTCCTACGAGCAGTACTTC. It is translated as CASSFIGGDSYEQYF.

This chain links TRBV3-1 (or the pseudogene TRBV3-2) with TRBJ2-7; D call uncertain. V lost 0 bases, J lost 6 bases, and 9 bases lay in between. The CDR3 has 13 amino acids. Per the germline V gene, CDR1 is LGHDT and CDR2 is YNNKEL (reference sequence). The CDR3 sequence: CASSQDRTAEQYF. For the CDR3, the DNA is TGTGCCAGCAGCCAAGATCGTACTGCCGAGCAGTACTTC.

The chain is built from TRBV19 and TRBJ1-4; perhaps TRBD1 as D (5 bases). Deletions cut 11 bases from V and 4 bases from J, with 14 bases between. The CDR3 contains 13 residues. The germline gives CDR1 LNHDA, CDR2 SQIVND (reference sequence). The chain's CDR3 is CAPRGSCNEKLFF. CDR3 in DNA: TGTGCCCCTAGGGGCAGCTGTAATGAAAAACTGTTTTTT.

The chain carries TRBV27 and TRBJ2-1; 7 bases agree with TRBD2. The V segment lost 0 bases and the J segment 5 bases; nucleotides outside the gene matches: 4. Germline assignment: CDR1 MNHEY and CDR2 SMNVEV (reference sequence). The CDR3 spans 15 residues. Written as DNA, the CDR3 is TGTGCCAGCAGTTTATCGAGGGGAGGGCACAATGAGCAGTTCTTC. Its protein product is CASSLSRGGHNEQFF.

This chain connects TRBV2 to TRBJ1-5; TRBD1 agrees at 8 bases. The CDR3 contains 15 residues. After removal of 6 bases from V and 6 bases from J, the junction contained 10 bases not matched to a gene. Germline CDR1 and CDR2: SNHLY and FYNNEI. The CDR3 DNA is TGTGCCAGCAGCGAGGACAGGGTGAGGGGTCAGCCCCAGCATTTT. Encoded protein: CASSEDRVRGQPQHF. Complete variable domain (other parts from reference TRBV2 and TRBJ1-5): EPEVTQTPSHQVTQMGQEVILRCVPISNHLYFYWYRQILGQKVEFLVSFYNNEISEKSEIFDDQFSVERPDGSNFTLKIRSTKLEDSAMYFCASSEDRVRGQPQHFGDGTRLSIL.

A few counts support this clone. This chain links TRBV27 with TRBJ2-5; 11 nucleotides match TRBD2. After removal of 5 bases from V and 2 bases from J, the junction contained 7 bases not matched to a gene. Germline CDR1 reads MNHEY; CDR2 reads SMNVEV (reference sequence). The CDR3 is 16 residues long. The CDR3 DNA sequence: TGTGCCAGCAGTAGGACCGGGACTAGCGGACAAGAGACCCAGTACTTC. As protein: CASSRTGTSGQETQYF.

This clone was observed a single time. The J gene is TRBJ2-7, the V gene TRBV7-3; D possibly corresponds to TRBD1 (5 bases). This CDR3 has 14 amino acids. Germline V CDR1 and CDR2: SGHTA, FQGTGA. The V gene lost 1 base and the J gene lost 4 bases, with 11 bases spanning the gap. The DNA of the CDR3 is TGTGCCAGCAGCTTAAGTCAGGGTCCGTACGAGCAGTACTTC. Protein product: CASSLSQGPYEQYF.

This clone was detected once. This rearrangement joins TRBV28 to TRBJ1-4; possible D gene TRBD1, 5 bases. The CDR3 contains 16 residues. Germline lookup yields CDR1 MDHEN and CDR2 SYDVKM. V lost 8 bases and J 0 bases, leaving 16 bases between the germline ends. CDR3 nucleotides: TGTGCCAGCGCAGGCGGGGGTTCGGCAACTAATGAAAAACTGTTTTTT. It is translated as CASAGGGSATNEKLFF. The full variable domain, rest sourced from reference TRBV28 and TRBJ1-4, is DVKVTQSSRYLVKRTGEKVFLECVQDMDHENMFWYRQDPGLGLRLIYFSYDVKMKEKGDIPEGYSVSREKKERFSLILESASTNQTSMYLCASAGGGSATNEKLFFGSGTQLSVL.

V usage is TRBV9 and J usage is TRBJ1-1; D is undetermined. CDR3 length: 15 residues. V dropped 0 bases and J dropped 3 bases, with 12 bases sitting between them. Per germline, CDR1 SGDLS and CDR2 YYNGEE. CDR3: CASSVDPGADTEAFF. In nucleotides, the CDR3 is TGTGCCAGCAGCGTAGACCCAGGAGCGGACACTGAAGCTTTCTTT.

The V call is TRBV27, the J call TRBJ1-4; 9 bases line up with TRBD1. The V and J ends lost 7 bases and 8 bases, in that order; junction bases with no gene match: 8. Germline-derived CDR1 and CDR2 are MNHEY and SMNVEV (reference sequence). The CDR3 runs 14 residues. Here the CDR3 reads CASKLQGAGEKLFF. In nucleotides, the CDR3 is TGTGCCAGCAAACTACAGGGGGCAGGGGAAAAACTGTTTTTT. Full variable domain (missing parts from reference TRBV27 and TRBJ1-4): EAQVTQNPRYLITVTGKKLTVTCSQNMNHEYMSWYRQDPGLGLRQIYYSMNVEVTDKGDVPEGYKVSRKEKRNFPLILESPSPNQTSLYFCASKLQGAGEKLFFGSGTQLSVL.

The gene calls are TRBV7-3 and TRBJ2-3, with 7 bases that match TRBD2. Germline CDR1 and CDR2: SGHTA and FQGTGA. V trimming: 5 bases; J trimming: 3 bases; junction bases outside the gene matches: 11. The CDR3 length is 16 residues. CDR3 in amino acids: CASSPTGGSRTDTQYF. In nucleotides, the CDR3 is TGTGCCAGCAGCCCGACCGGGGGGTCTAGGACAGATACGCAGTATTTT.

The chain joins TRBV28 to TRBJ2-7; TRBD2 might be the D (5 bases). Per germline, CDR1 MDHEN and CDR2 SYDVKM. The CDR3 runs 14 residues. V gave up 5 bases and J gave up 11 bases, with 22 bases separating them. The DNA for the CDR3 is TGTGCCAGCAGTCCCCATACTAGAAGCCCGAGGGAGTACTTC. This gives the protein CASSPHTRSPREYF. Full variable domain (remainder filled in from reference TRBV28 and TRBJ2-7): DVKVTQSSRYLVKRTGEKVFLECVQDMDHENMFWYRQDPGLGLRLIYFSYDVKMKEKGDIPEGYSVSREKKERFSLILESASTNQTSMYLCASSPHTRSPREYFGPGTRLTVT.

V and J are TRBV9 and TRBJ2-1, with D tentatively TRBD2 (6 bases). Trimming shortened V by 4 bases and J by 3 bases, and 17 bases separated the two germline ends. The germline V gene encodes CDR1 SGDLS and CDR2 YYNGEE. CDR3 length: 16 residues. CDR3 sequence (DNA): TGTGCCAGCAGCCAAACCCTAGCGTCTGTCTACAATGAGCAGTTCTTC. Its protein product is CASSQTLASVYNEQFF.

This chain connects TRBV4-1 to TRBJ1-2; 7 bases agree with TRBD1. Per the germline V gene, CDR1 is MGHRA and CDR2 is YSYEKL. V dropped 0 bases and J dropped 6; count of bases not matched to a gene: 10. The CDR3 sequence is 16 residues long. The CDR3 loop is CASSQDRGRGFDGYTF. The CDR3 bases are TGCGCCAGCAGCCAAGATAGGGGCAGGGGGTTTGATGGCTACACCTTC.

This clone was seen a few times. V usage is TRBV7-2 and J usage is TRBJ1-5, with D perhaps matching TRBD1 (5 bases). The germline gives CDR1 SGHTA, CDR2 FQGNSA. V lost 4 bases and J lost 0, with 13 bases in between. The CDR3 spans 16 residues. Here the CDR3 reads CASSSTWGVSNQPQHF. CDR3 DNA: TGTGCCAGCAGCTCCACCTGGGGGGTTAGCAATCAGCCCCAGCATTTT.

The CDR3 protein is CASSFRTEEKLFF. The CDR3 coding sequence is TGTGCCAGCAGCTTCCGAACGGAGGAAAAACTGTTTTTT. J is TRBJ1-4 and V is TRBV7-9, with D unresolved. V was cut by 3 bases and J by 8 bases, with 10 bases left in between. Germline V gene lookup returns CDR1 SEHNR and CDR2 FQNEAQ (reference sequence). This CDR3 has 13 amino acids.

The rearrangement uses TRBV5-1 and TRBJ2-3; D gene ambiguous. The CDR3 consists of 15 residues. Trimming took 1 base from V and 0 from J, leaving 9 bases between them. Germline assignment: CDR1 SGHRS and CDR2 YFSETQ. The CDR3 region is CASSLSVLSTDTQYF. The CDR3 DNA sequence: TGCGCCAGCAGCTTGTCGGTCCTAAGCACAGATACGCAGTATTTT.